These 11 T cell receptor beta chains originate from one sample sequenced in a study of T cell repertoires in cytomegalovirus infection (dated by TCRdb to the late 2010s). The antigens these receptors bind are not known. The treatment or condition label here, explained by the study, means: in vitro stimulation with specific CMV peptide epitopes to enrich CMV-specific T cells. The reads were generated on an Illumina HiSeq 1500. Using fastp trimming at Q25 and MiXCR clonotype assembly, TCRdb reanalyzed the public sequencing data and kept in-frame beta chains. Rows matching on CDR3 protein sequence are summarized as one entry with the most common DNA and genes. Counted in this sample were 700,000 to 900,000 distinct CDR3 sequences; about 27% of them appeared once. The top ten hold 10% to 15% of the sample. Specimen: cultured CD8+ T cells from PBMCs, collected from culture after CMV antigen stimulation. The receptors shown here come from a human donor in good health (CMV status not recorded). Some clones in this sample may be carry-over from other donors' samples.

This chain uses TRBV11-2 with TRBJ2-3; D gene uncertain. V gave up 0 bases and J gave up 6 bases, with 10 bases separating them. This CDR3 region has 14 residues. The germline V gene encodes CDR1 SGHAT and CDR2 FQNNGV. The CDR3 is CASSLDGHRDTQYF. The CDR3 DNA reads TGTGCCAGCAGCTTAGATGGTCACCGGGATACGCAGTATTTT.

This clonotype was found a few times. The J gene is TRBJ1-6, the V gene TRBV7-9; TRBD1 matches at 8 bases. With V trimmed by 4 bases and J by 7 bases, 3 bases remained unmatched. Germline lookup yields CDR1 SEHNR and CDR2 FQNEAQ (reference sequence). The CDR3 consists of 14 residues. The CDR3 DNA sequence: TGTGCCAGCAGCTCGGGACAGGCCAATTCACCCCTCCACTTT. The encoded protein is CASSSGQANSPLHF.

V gene TRBV20-1 combines with J gene TRBJ1-4; D is uncertain. Germline V CDR1 and CDR2: DFQATT, SNEGSKA (reference sequence). V lost 4 bases, J lost 3 bases, and 15 bases lay in between. CDR3 size: 15 residues. The CDR3 nucleotides are TGCAGTGCTACCGAACGGGTCTTGGCTAATGAAAAACTGTTTTTT. It specifies CSATERVLANEKLFF.

This clonotype was detected many times. The V call is TRBV7-2, the J call TRBJ2-3; 15 positions agree with TRBD2. The germline gives CDR1 SGHTA, CDR2 FQGNSA. Trimming cost V 4 bases and J 5 bases; bases outside gene matches: 7. The CDR3 length is 17 residues. CDR3 residues: CASSSGLAGGPKDTQYF. The CDR3 region has the DNA TGTGCCAGCAGCTCTGGACTAGCGGGGGGGCCCAAAGATACGCAGTATTTT.

The genes are TRBV19 and TRBJ2-3, with D possibly TRBD2 on 5 matching bases. Germline values: CDR1 LNHDA, CDR2 SQIVND (reference sequence). The ends were cut back, 6 bases at V and 1 base at J, with 14 bases in the middle. CDR3 length: 15 residues. In DNA form, the CDR3 reads TGTGCCAGTAGCCCCATGAAGGAGGGCACAGATACGCAGTATTTT. As protein: CASSPMKEGTDTQYF.

The chain is built from TRBV5-6 and TRBJ2-2; 7 bases map to TRBD1. Trimming cost V 0 bases and J 5 bases; bases outside gene matches: 16. Germline loops: CDR1 SGHDT, CDR2 YYEEEE. CDR3 length: 19 amino acids. The CDR3 sequence: CASSLVYPITGEGTGELFF. The CDR3 coding sequence is TGTGCCAGCAGCTTGGTATACCCAATAACAGGGGAAGGAACCGGGGAGCTGTTTTTT.

This clonotype came up a few times. The rearrangement links TRBV25-1 to TRBJ1-2; D not certain. Germline-derived CDR1 and CDR2 are MGHDK and SYGVNS. The CDR3 spans 14 residues. Trimming removed 5 bases at V and 1 base at J, with 11 bases between. This CDR3 reads CASSSPSVNYGYTF. In nucleotides, the CDR3 is TGTGCCAGCAGTTCCCCTAGCGTTAACTATGGCTACACCTTC.

This chain connects TRBV4-1 to TRBJ2-2; D might be TRBD2 (6 bases). The V gene lost 0 bases and the J gene lost 5 bases, with 13 bases spanning the gap. CDR3 length: 16 amino acids. Germline V gives CDR1 MGHRA, CDR2 YSYEKL. CDR3 loop: CASSQDAGLGTGELFF. The DNA for the CDR3 is TGCGCCAGCAGCCAAGATGCGGGATTAGGGACCGGGGAGCTGTTTTTT.

J is TRBJ2-1 and V is TRBV6-1; D tentatively reads TRBD1 or TRBD2 (5 bases each). Germline CDR1 reads MNHNS; CDR2 reads SASEGT. V was clipped by 8 bases and J by 4 bases, with 6 bases between them. The CDR3 is made up of 11 amino acids. In DNA form, the CDR3 reads TGTGCCAGCGGGGGTTACAATGAGCAGTTCTTC. It yields the protein CASGGYNEQFF.

The V and J genes are TRBV27 and TRBJ1-1; no definite D call. The CDR3 length is 12 residues. Trimming took 8 bases from V and 4 from J, leaving 11 bases between them. CDR1 and CDR2 from the germline V gene are MNHEY and SMNVEV (reference sequence). CDR3 DNA sequence: TGTGCCAGCCGCCGGGAGGGCACTGAAGCTTTCTTT. It encodes CASRREGTEAFF.

In this sample, this clonotype turned up once. The J gene is TRBJ2-5, the V gene TRBV15; D may be TRBD1 (6 bases). V lost 2 bases to trimming and J lost 3 bases, with 13 bases between them. This CDR3 has 15 amino acids. Germline V lookup: CDR1 LNHNV, CDR2 YYDKDF (reference sequence). The CDR3, as DNA: TGTGCCACCAGCAGATCTCGGACAGCCAAAGAGACCCAGTACTTC. Amino acids: CATSRSRTAKETQYF.